These 31 T cell receptor beta chains originate from one sample sequenced in a study of cytomegalovirus exposure and HLA in healthy donors. The PCR used 60 Vbeta and 13 Jbeta primers. Here immunoSEQ multiplex PCR was the method, and the copy in TCRdb shows in-frame clones only, minus some. The sample has around 170,000 clones; roughly 80% are singletons. Specimen: PBMCs. The receptor set was obtained from a man aged 50 to 60 in good health and CMV-seropositive.

The genes are TRBV9 and TRBJ1-2; 11 bases fit TRBD1. The CDR3 is 13 residues long. J lost 10 bases, V lost 0 bases, and 2 bases had no gene match. Germline assignment: CDR1 SGDLS and CDR2 YYNGEE. DNA for the CDR3: TGTGCCAGCAGCGTAGGGACAGGGGGCGCCTACACCTTC. Translated, it gives CASSVGTGGAYTF.

The V and J genes are TRBV5-1 and TRBJ1-1, with a tentative D call TRBD1 (6 bases). The length of the CDR3 is 13 residues. Germline V gives CDR1 SGHRS, CDR2 YFSETQ. Trimming left V 4 bases short and J 10 bases short, with 17 bases between. CDR3 residues: CASSTEDSTSAFF. CDR3 sequence (DNA): TGCGCCAGCAGCACGGAGGACAGCACGTCAGCTTTCTTT. Full variable domain (remainder filled in from reference TRBV5-1 and TRBJ1-1): KAGVTQTPRYLIKTRGQQVTLSCSPISGHRSVSWYQQTPGQGLQFLFEYFSETQRNKGNFPGRFSGRQFSNSRSEMNVSTLELGDSALYLCASSTEDSTSAFFGQGTRLTVV.

The chain joins TRBV12-2 to TRBJ2-4; no DNA check was done on the table's D call, TRBD1. TRBV12-2 is designated a pseudogene. The length of the CDR3 is 16 residues. The CDR3 nucleotides are TGTGCAAGTCGCTTAGAGCCGACAGTAGCCAAAAACATTCAGTACTTC. Translation: CASRLEPTVAKNIQYF.

V gene TRBV13 combines with J gene TRBJ2-7; the match to TRBD1 covers 7 bases. The CDR3 length is 13 residues. J gave up 5 bases and V 4 bases, and 5 bases lay outside the gene matches. Germline V gives CDR1 PRHDT, CDR2 FYEKMQ (reference sequence). The CDR3 bases are TGTGCCAGCAGCTACCGGGACAGTAACGAGCAGTACTTC. It is translated as CASSYRDSNEQYF.

Details on this clone: At one end the junction does not follow the germline gene, possibly because of a read error. CDR3 DNA sequence: TGTGCCAGCAGCGAAGGATCGGGGATACTTTATGGCTACACCTTC. Its translation: CASSEGSGILYGYTF. The chain joins TRBV2 to TRBJ1-2; no definite D call. This CDR3 region has 15 residues. Germline values: CDR1 SNHLY, CDR2 FYNNEI.

The gene calls are TRBV5-4 and TRBJ2-1, with 8 bases lining up with TRBD2. The germline gives CDR1 SGHNT, CDR2 YYREEE (reference sequence). V was pared by 3 bases and J by 0 bases, with 5 bases of the junction left unmatched. The CDR3 extends over 16 amino acids. CDR3: CASSSLAGRSYNEQFF. CDR3 DNA sequence: TGTGCCAGCAGCTCCCTAGCGGGCCGCTCCTACAATGAGCAGTTCTTC.

The chain couples TRBV27 to TRBJ2-6; 7 bases agree with TRBD1. J gave up 2 bases and V 7 bases, and 2 bases lay outside the gene matches. CDR1 and CDR2 (germline): MNHEY, SMNVEV (reference sequence). The CDR3 loop spans 14 amino acids. This CDR3 reads CASNQGAGANVLTF. DNA of the CDR3: TGTGCCAGCAACCAGGGGGCTGGGGCCAACGTCCTGACTTTC.

A few counts support this clone. This chain joins TRBV7-2 and TRBJ2-1; D is perhaps TRBD1 (5 bases). Germline CDR1 and CDR2: SGHTA and FQGNSA. V gave up 3 bases and J gave up 10 bases, with 13 bases separating them. CDR3 length: 13 residues. The CDR3 sequence is CASSFQQGREQFF. DNA of the CDR3: TGTGCCAGCAGCTTTCAGCAGGGTCGAGAGCAGTTCTTC. The whole variable domain, remainder taken from reference TRBV7-2 and TRBJ2-1, is GAGVSQSPSNKVTEKGKDVELRCDPISGHTALYWYRQSLGQGLEFLIYFQGNSAPDKSGLPSDRFSAERTGGSVSTLTIQRTQQEDSAVYLCASSFQQGREQFFGPGTRLTVL.

The V and J genes are TRBV28 and TRBJ1-5, with no clear D. This CDR3 is built from 15 residues. Trimming took 7 bases from V and 2 from J, leaving 15 bases between them. Germline loops: CDR1 MDHEN, CDR2 SYDVKM. CDR3 nucleotides: TGTGCCAGCACCAGGACTCTGGGAGGCAATCAGCCCCAGCATTTT. Residues: CASTRTLGGNQPQHF.

This rearrangement joins TRBV6-1 to TRBJ2-3; 11 bases match TRBD2. The germline V gene has CDR1 MNHNS and CDR2 SASEGT. V trimming: 5 bases; J trimming: 5 bases; junction bases outside the gene matches: 6. CDR3 length: 15 residues. For the CDR3, the DNA is TGTGCCAGCAGTTCACTAGCGGGAGTCGGAGATACGCAGTATTTT. This codes for CASSSLAGVGDTQYF.

The genes are TRBV28 and TRBJ1-2; TRBD1 agrees at 7 bases. CDR3 length: 14 amino acids. V lost 6 bases to trimming and J lost 3 bases; unmatched junction nucleotides: 7. Germline CDR1 is MDHEN and CDR2 is SYDVKM. The CDR3 spells CASRTTGLDYGYTF. DNA of the CDR3: TGTGCCAGCAGGACGACAGGGTTGGACTATGGCTACACCTTC.

The rearrangement joins TRBV30 to TRBJ2-3; D is possibly TRBD2 (5 bases). In germline, CDR1 is GTSNPN, CDR2 SVGIG (reference sequence). V was clipped by 0 bases and J by 1 base, with 11 bases between them. This CDR3 comprises 15 residues. CDR3 sequence (DNA): TGTGCCTGGAGTGTACTGGCGGGTGGCACAGATACGCAGTATTTT. Translation: CAWSVLAGGTDTQYF.

This chain uses TRBV2 with TRBJ2-1, with 10 bases identical to TRBD2. Trimming cost V 4 bases and J 7 bases; bases outside gene matches: 4. The V gene's germline CDR1 is SNHLY and CDR2 FYNNEI. The CDR3 covers 14 residues. The CDR3 loop reads CASSGSGRRNEQFF. CDR3 in DNA: TGTGCCAGCAGTGGTAGCGGGAGGAGAAATGAGCAGTTCTTC.

This chain connects TRBV21-1 to TRBJ1-1; TRBD1 is the table's D call, not checked against the DNA. TRBV21-1 is deemed a pseudogene. The CDR3 has 18 amino acids. The CDR3 region has the DNA TGTGCCAGCAGCAAAGAAGGCGGGCGGAGGGGGCGTAACACTGAAGCTTTCTTT. Amino acids: CASSKEGGRRGRNTEAFF.

The chain carries TRBV4-2 and TRBJ2-1; D uncertain. Germline values: CDR1 LGHNA, CDR2 YNFKEQ. The CDR3 is 11 amino acids. V was shortened by 0 bases and J by 15 bases, with 9 bases between the two germline ends. The CDR3 sequence: CASSQDALLFF. The CDR3 coding sequence is TGTGCCAGCAGCCAAGACGCTTTACTGTTCTTC.

This clone was detected a few times. The rearrangement joins TRBV19 to TRBJ1-5; 8 nucleotides match TRBD1. Looked up from germline, CDR1 is LNHDA and CDR2 is SQIVND (reference sequence). The CDR3 loop spans 15 amino acids. V lost 5 bases and J lost 1; bases outside the gene matches: 4. Here the CDR3 DNA reads TGTGCCAGTAGTTTCGACAGGGGAAGCAATCAGCCCCAGCATTTT. It is translated as CASSFDRGSNQPQHF.

This clone was observed a handful of times. The V call is TRBV19, the J call TRBJ2-5, with D tentatively TRBD2 (5 bases). This CDR3 has 13 residues. In germline, CDR1 is LNHDA, CDR2 SQIVND (reference sequence). Trimming pared 5 bases from V and 5 bases from J, leaving 12 bases between. Here the CDR3 reads CASSPGPGETQYF. The CDR3 DNA is TGTGCCAGTAGTCCCGGACCGGGGGAGACCCAGTACTTC.

This clone was counted once. This chain links TRBV27 with TRBJ2-1, with a weak D call TRBD2 (6 bases). The CDR3 has 15 residues. The V and J ends lost 8 bases and 0 bases respectively, with 14 bases between them. The germline gives CDR1 MNHEY, CDR2 SMNVEV (reference sequence). The CDR3 here is CASRTTRSSYNEQFF. CDR3 nucleotide sequence: TGTGCCAGCCGGACTACTCGAAGCTCCTACAATGAGCAGTTCTTC.

This chain joins TRBV28 and TRBJ2-6, with D tentatively TRBD2 (6 bases). The CDR3 is 15 residues long. Trimming cost V 3 bases and J 4 bases, with 10 bases left between them. Germline values: CDR1 MDHEN, CDR2 SYDVKM. DNA of the CDR3: TGTGCCAGCAGTTTCCGCGGGGCCGGGGCCAACGTCCTGACTTTC. Translating it yields CASSFRGAGANVLTF.

This clone was detected only a few times. The chain is built from TRBV19 and TRBJ2-2; weak D call: TRBD2 (6 bases). Trimming took off 1 base at V and 5 bases at J, with 17 bases between the two ends. This CDR3 is 17 amino acids long. CDR1 and CDR2 from the germline V gene are LNHDA and SQIVND (reference sequence). CDR3 sequence: CASSIGRTTGGTGELFF. In DNA, the CDR3 is TGTGCCAGTAGTATAGGGCGGACAACCGGGGGTACCGGGGAGCTGTTTTTT.

Only a few counts were recorded for this clone. The chain couples TRBV6-6 to TRBJ2-7; tentative D call: TRBD1 (5 bases). Germline CDR1 MNHNY, CDR2 SVGAGI (reference sequence). The CDR3 spans 14 residues. V was pared by 0 bases and J by 1 base, with 7 bases between. In nucleotides, the CDR3 is TGTGCCAGCAGTTACTCAGGGGAATCCTACGAGCAGTACTTC. Its translation: CASSYSGESYEQYF.

The V call is TRBV5-4, the J call TRBJ2-1, with D maybe TRBD2 (7 bases). Trimming pared 1 base from V and 5 bases from J, leaving 19 bases between. The CDR3 length is 17 residues. CDR1 SGHNT and CDR2 YYREEE come from the germline V gene (reference sequence). The chain's CDR3 is CASSLSGGRAYDNEQFF. In DNA form, the CDR3 reads TGTGCCAGCAGCTTGTCCGGGGGGCGGGCTTATGACAATGAGCAGTTCTTC.

The rearrangement uses TRBV7-3 and TRBJ2-2, with D maybe TRBD1 (6 bases). Trimming removed 7 bases at V and 4 bases at J, with 16 bases between. In germline, CDR1 is SGHTA, CDR2 FQGTGA. The CDR3 extends over 15 amino acids. The CDR3 spells CASTLTGLGTGELFF. CDR3 DNA: TGTGCCAGCACCCTCACAGGGTTGGGCACCGGGGAGCTGTTTTTT.

The CDR3: CASSSTGTGRTGELFF. The CDR3 DNA follows: TGTGCCAGCAGTTCGACCGGGACAGGTCGCACCGGGGAGCTGTTTTTT. This chain connects TRBV28 to TRBJ2-2, with 8 bases lining up with TRBD1. Trimming at V came to 4 bases and at J to 4 bases, leaving 8 bases not matched to a gene. There are 16 residues in the CDR3. CDR1 is MDHEN, CDR2 SYDVKM, per germline.

This clone was seen a handful of times. V is TRBV18 and J is TRBJ1-2, with D tentatively TRBD1 (6 bases). V shed 3 bases and J shed 5 bases, with 19 bases lying between them. From germline, CDR1 is KGHSH and CDR2 LQKENI. CDR3 length: 16 residues. In DNA, the CDR3 is TGTGCCAGCTCACCGCAGCCGGGACAAGGATGGTATGGCTACACCTTC. This encodes CASSPQPGQGWYGYTF.

The chain uses TRBV6-6 and TRBJ2-7, with no clear D. Germline CDR1 MNHNY, CDR2 SVGAGI (reference sequence). V was shortened by 6 bases and J by 2 bases, with 17 bases between the two germline ends. The CDR3 covers 15 residues. The CDR3 sequence is CASSPLQITTYEQYF. The CDR3 nucleotides read TGTGCCAGCAGCCCCTTACAGATTACCACCTACGAGCAGTACTTC.

CDR3 sequence reads: CASSPTGGNYGYTF. For the CDR3, the DNA is TGTGCCAGCAGTCCAACAGGGGGCAACTATGGCTACACCTTC. The rearrangement uses TRBV28 and TRBJ1-2, with 9 bases that match TRBD1. The CDR3 has 14 amino acids. The germline gives CDR1 MDHEN, CDR2 SYDVKM. The junction had 3 bases not matched to a gene; V was cut back by 5 bases and J by 2 bases.

A single count supports this clone. This rearrangement joins TRBV7-9 to TRBJ1-3; D unclear. The CDR3 extends over 15 amino acids. Trimming stripped 5 bases from V and 0 bases from J, with 11 bases between. Germline V CDR1 and CDR2: SEHNR, FQNEAQ (reference sequence). The CDR3 sequence: CASSPPGASGNTIYF. CDR3 in DNA: TGTGCCAGCAGCCCCCCCGGAGCCTCTGGAAACACCATATATTTT.

The V gene is TRBV4-1, the J gene TRBJ1-1; weak D call: TRBD1 (6 bases). The length of the CDR3 is 18 residues. The ends were cut back, 4 bases at V and 8 bases at J, with 29 bases in the middle. Germline lookup yields CDR1 MGHRA and CDR2 YSYEKL. The CDR3 region is CASSPVQGPFRGDGEAFF. CDR3 DNA: TGCGCCAGCAGCCCGGTACAGGGTCCCTTTAGGGGCGATGGCGAAGCTTTCTTT.

This clone was observed a single time. The rearrangement links TRBV29-1 to TRBJ1-1, with D possibly matching TRBD1 (5 bases). Germline V gives CDR1 SQVTM, CDR2 ANQGSEA. The CDR3 has 13 residues. Trimming took 6 bases from V and 1 from J, leaving 12 bases between them. This CDR3 is CSVARGGNTEAFF. The CDR3 nucleotides are TGCAGCGTGGCCCGGGGGGGGAACACTGAAGCTTTCTTT.

CDR3: CASNPDGKHGEAFF. The CDR3 DNA reads as TGTGCCAGCAACCCGGACGGGAAACATGGTGAAGCTTTCTTT. The chain employs TRBV28 and TRBJ1-1; no reliable D call. Germline CDR1 is MDHEN and CDR2 is SYDVKM. The CDR3 length is 14 residues. V was clipped by 7 bases and J by 7 bases, with 19 bases between them.